Listed below are T cell receptor beta chains from one sample, sequenced in a study of blood T cell repertoires in COVID-19. The table came from immunoSEQ multiplex PCR; TCRdb's copy has only in-frame clones and leaves some out. Here the sample spans 65,000 to 75,000 clones, around 90% being singletons. Material: peripheral blood. These receptors were taken from a man between 45 and 60 years old with acute or convalescent COVID-19. CDR3s include the opening cysteine and the closing phenylalanine or tryptophan. The D gene is left open where the match is weak. Clone size, where shown, is once, few, many, or a class for clones that have expanded.

size	D	V	J	CDR3	DNA
.	.	TRBV6-5	TRBJ1-5	CASSYGDGGQPQHF	TGTGCCAGCAGTTACGGGGACGGGGGTCAGCCCCAGCATTTT
once	.	TRBV19	TRBJ2-7	CASSIVGGQFYEQYF	TGTGCCAGTAGTATAGTGGGGGGACAGTTCTACGAGCAGTACTTC
.	TRBD2	TRBV14	TRBJ2-7	CASSQDSGRIDEQYF	TGTGCCAGCAGCCAAGATAGCGGGAGAATTGACGAGCAGTACTTC
.	.	TRBV6-6	TRBJ1-1	CASSPLPEAFF	TGTGCCAGCAGCCCCCTCCCTGAAGCTTTCTTT
.	TRBD2	TRBV12-5	TRBJ2-3	CASGPGGGLPRGDTQYF	TGTGCTAGTGGTCCCGGGGGAGGGCTCCCCCGGGGAGATACGCAGTATTTT
.	.	TRBV28	TRBJ1-1	CASSLPGRSTEAFF	TGTGCCAGCAGTTTACCAGGGAGGTCCACTGAAGCTTTCTTT
.	TRBD1	TRBV28	TRBJ2-5	CASSLYLSGGETQYF	TGTGCCAGCAGTTTATACCTTTCAGGGGGAGAGACCCAGTACTTC
.	.	TRBV29-1	TRBJ1-1	CSVAGATEAFF	TGCAGCGTAGCAGGGGCAACTGAAGCTTTCTTT
.	TRBD2	TRBV9	TRBJ2-1	CASSGPSGVYNEQFF	TGTGCCAGCAGCGGCCCTAGCGGGGTCTACAATGAGCAGTTCTTC
.	.	TRBV10-3	TRBJ2-1	CAISDPTGSYNEQFF	TGTGCCATCAGTGACCCGACAGGATCCTACAATGAGCAGTTCTTC
.	TRBD1	TRBV27	TRBJ1-2	CASSPKTSGGGDYTF	TGTGCCAGCAGTCCAAAAACCTCAGGGGGAGGAGACTACACCTTC
.	TRBD1	TRBV19	TRBJ1-5	CASSTWGQGIHQPQHF	TGTGCCAGTAGTACCTGGGGACAGGGGATTCATCAGCCCCAGCATTTT
.	.	TRBV12-3/TRBV12-4	TRBJ1-2	CASSLVQGDGYTF	TGTGCCAGCAGTTTAGTCCAGGGTGATGGCTACACCTTC
.	.	TRBV21-1	TRBJ2-1	CASSISSGTGLSSYNEQFF	TGTGCCAGCAGCATCAGCTCCGGGACAGGATTAAGCTCCTACAATGAGCAGTTCTTC
.	.	TRBV7-8	TRBJ2-1	CASSLSTIHEQFF	TGTGCCAGCAGCCTTAGCACAATTCATGAGCAGTTCTTC
.	.	TRBV5-1	TRBJ2-3	CASSLAKAADTDTQYF	TGCGCCAGCAGCTTGGCCAAGGCGGCTGACACAGATACGCAGTATTTT
few	TRBD1	TRBV30	TRBJ1-6	CAWSLQGSSPLHF	TGTGCCTGGAGTCTACAGGGGAGTTCACCCCTCCACTTT
.	.	TRBV6-2/TRBV6-3	TRBJ1-5	CASSYSPKPQHF	TGTGCCAGCAGTTACTCCCCCAAGCCCCAGCATTTT
.	.	TRBV9	TRBJ2-7	CASSVVGVEQYF	TGTGCCAGCAGCGTAGTCGGGGTCGAGCAGTACTTC
.	TRBD1	TRBV7-9	TRBJ1-4	CASSPSGDRGSEKLFF	TGTGCCAGCAGCCCAAGCGGCGACAGGGGGAGTGAAAAACTGTTTTTT
.	TRBD1	TRBV5-8	TRBJ1-1	CASSLAGTANTEAFF	TGTGCCAGCAGCTTGGCCGGGACAGCCAACACTGAAGCTTTCTTT
.	.	TRBV16	TRBJ2-7	CASSQSRGISYEQYF	TGTGCCAGCAGCCAATCACGCGGAATTAGCTACGAGCAGTACTTC
few	TRBD1	TRBV24-1	TRBJ1-2	CATSERTGFYGYTF	TGTGCCACCAGTGAGCGGACAGGGTTCTATGGCTACACCTTC
.	TRBD2	TRBV7-7	TRBJ2-3	CASSLSGRAWDTQYF	TGTGCCAGCAGCTTAAGCGGGAGGGCCTGGGATACGCAGTATTTT
.	TRBD1	TRBV15	TRBJ1-2	CATSRVQGASGYTF	TGTGCCACCAGCAGGGTACAGGGGGCTTCTGGCTACACCTTC
.	TRBD2	TRBV10-3	TRBJ2-2	CAISGLAGAGELFF	TGTGCCATCAGTGGACTAGCGGGAGCCGGGGAGCTGTTTTTT
once	TRBD1	TRBV19	TRBJ1-5	CASSPTGTDISPQHF	TGTGCCAGTAGCCCTACCGGGACAGACATCAGCCCCCAGCATTTT
.	.	TRBV7-9	TRBJ1-4	CASSLAQEGRLFF	TGTGCCAGCAGCTTAGCCCAGGAGGGGAGGCTGTTTTTT
.	.	TRBV6-6	TRBJ1-4	CASSREQGNEKLFF	TGTGCCAGCAGTCGGGAGCAGGGCAATGAAAAACTGTTTTTT
.	TRBD2	TRBV18	TRBJ2-5	CASSPLGGLEETQYF	TGTGCCAGCTCACCATTGGGAGGGCTGGAAGAGACCCAGTACTTC
few	TRBD1	TRBV6-5	TRBJ2-2	CASSYGTGMYTGELFF	TGTGCCAGCAGTTACGGGACAGGGATGTACACCGGGGAGCTGTTTTTT
.	.	TRBV25-1	TRBJ2-2	CASSRRENTGELFF	TGTGCCAGCAGTCGGCGGGAGAACACCGGGGAGCTGTTTTTT
.	.	TRBV5-1	TRBJ1-1	CASRNREGNTEAFF	TGCGCCAGCAGAAACAGGGAGGGAAACACTGAAGCTTTCTTT
.	.	TRBV9	TRBJ2-3	CASGYPLDGTDTQYF	TGTGCCAGCGGCTACCCTCTAGATGGCACAGATACGCAGTATTTT
.	.	TRBV29-1	TRBJ1-1	CSVKDSMNTEAFF	TGCAGCGTTAAGGACAGCATGAACACTGAAGCTTTCTTT
.	.	TRBV27	TRBJ1-1	CASRPGLMNTEAFF	TGTGCCAGCAGACCAGGACTGATGAACACTGAAGCTTTCTTT
.	TRBD2	TRBV18	TRBJ2-1	CASSPSSGGLGDEQFF	TGTGCCAGCTCACCATCTAGCGGGGGGCTGGGTGATGAGCAGTTCTTC
.	.	TRBV4-2	TRBJ2-5	CASSQSSRREETQYF	TGTGCCAGCAGCCAATCATCACGGAGGGAAGAGACCCAGTACTTC
.	.	TRBV6-5	TRBJ2-2	CASSIYRANTGELFF	TGTGCCAGCAGTATCTACAGGGCGAACACCGGGGAGCTGTTTTTT
.	.	TRBV28	TRBJ1-3	CASSARDMVRNTIYF	TGTGCCAGCTCGGCCAGGGACATGGTGAGAAACACCATATATTTT
.	TRBD2	TRBV3-1/TRBV3-2	TRBJ2-1	CASSHWTSSYNEQFF	TGTGCCAGCAGCCATTGGACTAGCTCTTACAATGAGCAGTTCTTC
.	.	TRBV28	TRBJ2-2	CASRLRDTAKRELFF	TGTGCCAGCAGGCTCCGGGACACGGCGAAAAGGGAGCTGTTTTTT
.	.	TRBV29-1	TRBJ1-2	CSVEDSPKGAYGYTF	TGCAGCGTTGAAGATTCCCCGAAGGGAGCCTATGGCTACACCTTC
once	.	TRBV28	TRBJ1-6	CASSSFYSPLHF	TGTGCCAGCAGTTCTTTCTATTCACCCCTCCACTTT
.	TRBD1	TRBV28	TRBJ2-5	CASRGTGRETQYF	TGTGCCAGCAGAGGGACAGGACGTGAGACCCAGTACTTC
.	TRBD1	TRBV9	TRBJ2-3	CASSTNRGFSTDTQYF	TGTGCCAGCAGCACAAACAGGGGATTCAGCACAGATACGCAGTATTTT
.	.	TRBV20-1	TRBJ1-2	CSASGGASGYTF	TGCAGTGCAAGTGGTGGGGCGAGTGGCTACACCTTC
few	.	TRBV5-4	TRBJ2-2	CASSLRAGNTGELFF	TGTGCCAGCAGCTTGCGCGCGGGGAACACCGGGGAGCTGTTTTTT
once	TRBD1	TRBV6-1	TRBJ1-5	CASSAGQGAMFNQPQHF	TGTGCCAGCAGTGCGGGACAGGGGGCGATGTTTAACCAGCCCCAGCATTTT
.	TRBD2	TRBV27	TRBJ2-3	CASGRPSGGSTDTQYF	TGTGCCAGCGGACGTCCCAGCGGGGGTAGCACAGATACGCAGTATTTT
.	TRBD1	TRBV27	TRBJ1-2	CASSAGTGGGRGYTF	TGTGCCAGCAGTGCCGGGACAGGGGGCGGTCGGGGCTACACCTTC
.	.	TRBV30	TRBJ1-5	CAWSPYPGVSNQPQHF	TGTGCCTGGAGCCCTTACCCCGGGGTTAGCAATCAGCCCCAGCATTTT
.	TRBD1	TRBV28	TRBJ2-7	CASSFNPGQGAYEQYF	TGTGCCAGCAGTTTCAATCCGGGACAGGGGGCCTACGAGCAGTACTTC
.	.	TRBV6-5	TRBJ1-1	CASSYDIGQVAFF	TGTGCCAGCAGTTACGACATTGGGCAAGTGGCTTTCTTT
.	TRBD1	TRBV12-3/TRBV12-4	TRBJ1-1	CASSGTGWTEAFF	TGTGCCAGCAGTGGGACAGGGTGGACTGAAGCTTTCTTT
.	.	TRBV18	TRBJ2-5	CASSPPTWLETQYF	TGTGCCAGCTCACCGCCCACATGGTTGGAGACCCAGTACTTC
.	.	TRBV27	TRBJ2-7	CASSLLPGEQYF	TGTGCCAGCAGTTTACTCCCGGGCGAGCAGTACTTC
.	TRBD2	TRBV24-1	TRBJ2-2	CATRDASGSAGELFF	TGTGCCACCAGAGACGCTAGCGGGAGCGCCGGGGAGCTGTTTTTT
.	TRBD1	TRBV19	TRBJ2-1	CASSLQGANNEQFF	TGTGCCAGTAGTTTACAGGGGGCGAACAATGAGCAGTTCTTC
.	TRBD1	TRBV5-1	TRBJ1-1	CASSLDRANTEAFF	TGCGCCAGCAGCTTAGACAGGGCGAACACTGAAGCTTTCTTT